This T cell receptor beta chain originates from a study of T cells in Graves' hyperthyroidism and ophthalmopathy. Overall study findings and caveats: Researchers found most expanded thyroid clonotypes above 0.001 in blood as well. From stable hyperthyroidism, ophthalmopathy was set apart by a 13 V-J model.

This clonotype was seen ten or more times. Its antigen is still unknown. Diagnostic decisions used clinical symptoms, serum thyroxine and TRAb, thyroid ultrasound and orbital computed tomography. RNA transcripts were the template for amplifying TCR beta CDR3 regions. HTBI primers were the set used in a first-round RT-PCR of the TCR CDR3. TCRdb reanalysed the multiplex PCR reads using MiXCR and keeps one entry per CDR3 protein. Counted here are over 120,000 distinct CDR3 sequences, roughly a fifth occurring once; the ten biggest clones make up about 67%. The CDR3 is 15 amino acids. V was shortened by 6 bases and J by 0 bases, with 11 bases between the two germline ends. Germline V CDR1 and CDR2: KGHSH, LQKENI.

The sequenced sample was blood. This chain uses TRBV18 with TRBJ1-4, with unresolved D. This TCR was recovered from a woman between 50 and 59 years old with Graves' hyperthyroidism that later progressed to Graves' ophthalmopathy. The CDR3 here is CASSSDGATNEKLFF. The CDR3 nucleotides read TGTGCCAGCTCCTCGGACGGTGCAACTAATGAAAAACTGTTTTTT.